This T cell receptor beta chain was observed in a study of T cells in Graves' hyperthyroidism and ophthalmopathy. Overall study context: Blood from the periphery was taken at initial diagnosis, before any treatment. Overall study findings and caveats: Patients with ophthalmopathy were separated from those with stable hyperthyroidism by a 13 V-J model. Most expanded thyroid clonotypes above 0.001 recurred in blood. Model predictions of ophthalmopathy came a median approximately 6.2 months before onset.

This clonotype occurred a few times. The antigen is not known. The V gene's germline CDR1 is SGDLS and CDR2 YYNGEE. V lost 2 bases and J lost 7; bases outside the gene matches: 5. The CDR3 is made up of 15 amino acids. The investigators amplified TCR beta CDR3 regions from RNA transcripts. The HTBI primer set drove a first-round RT-PCR of the TCR CDR3. TCRdb called the multiplex PCR reads again in MiXCR, with one record for every CDR3 protein. The sample contains more than 550,000 distinct CDR3 sequences, 15% to 20% of which appear only once. This TCR was sampled from a man in his forties or fifties with Graves' hyperthyroidism. Sequencing input: blood. The chain combines TRBV9 with TRBJ2-1; 11 bases are shared with TRBD2. The CDR3 DNA is TGTGCCAGCAGCGTGGCCGGGACTAGCGGTAATGAGCAGTTCTTC. Translated: CASSVAGTSGNEQFF.